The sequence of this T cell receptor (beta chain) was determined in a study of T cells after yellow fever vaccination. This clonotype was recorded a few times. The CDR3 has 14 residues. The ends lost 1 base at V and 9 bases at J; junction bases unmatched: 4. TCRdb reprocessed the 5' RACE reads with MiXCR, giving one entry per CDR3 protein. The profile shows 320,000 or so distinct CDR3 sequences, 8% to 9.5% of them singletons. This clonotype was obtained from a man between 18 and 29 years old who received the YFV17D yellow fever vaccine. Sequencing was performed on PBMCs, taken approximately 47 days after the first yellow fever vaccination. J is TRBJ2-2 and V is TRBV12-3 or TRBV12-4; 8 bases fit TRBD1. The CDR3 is CASSLVDRGWELFF. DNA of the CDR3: TGTGCCAGCAGTTTAGTCGACAGGGGCTGGGAGCTGTTTTTT.